This paragraph covers one T cell receptor beta chain sequence. An end of the junction differs from the germline gene, which may be a read error. This record belongs to a study of cytomegalovirus exposure and HLA in healthy donors. Amplification used 60 Vbeta primers and 13 Jbeta primers. Here immunoSEQ multiplex PCR was the method, and the copy in TCRdb shows in-frame clones only, minus some. The sample gives about 160,000 clones, around 80% of which show up once; 2% to 2.5% is in the top ten. The germline gives CDR1 SEHNR, CDR2 FQNEAQ (reference sequence). This CDR3 has 14 amino acids. This TCR was sampled from a man aged 40-49 years in good health and CMV-seronegative. Sequenced input: PBMCs. The V and J genes are TRBV7-9 and TRBJ2-7; 7 positions agree with TRBD1. The CDR3 sequence: CSSSSRQGVREQYF. As DNA, the CDR3 is TGTTCCAGCAGCTCTAGACAGGGTGTCCGCGAGCAGTACTTC.